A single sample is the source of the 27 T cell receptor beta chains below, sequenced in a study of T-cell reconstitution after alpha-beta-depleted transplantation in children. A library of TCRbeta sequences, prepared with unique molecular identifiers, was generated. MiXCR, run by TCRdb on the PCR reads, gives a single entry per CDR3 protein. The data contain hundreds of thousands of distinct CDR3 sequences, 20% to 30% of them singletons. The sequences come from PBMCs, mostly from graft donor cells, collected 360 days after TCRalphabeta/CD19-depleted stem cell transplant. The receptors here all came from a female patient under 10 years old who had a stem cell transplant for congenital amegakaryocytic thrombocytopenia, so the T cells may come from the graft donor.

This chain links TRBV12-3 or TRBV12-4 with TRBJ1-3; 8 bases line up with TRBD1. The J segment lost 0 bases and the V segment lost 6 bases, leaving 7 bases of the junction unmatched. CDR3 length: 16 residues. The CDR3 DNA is TGTGCCAGCAGGGTAACAGGGGGAAGCTCTGGAAACACCATATATTTT. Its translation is CASRVTGGSSGNTIYF.

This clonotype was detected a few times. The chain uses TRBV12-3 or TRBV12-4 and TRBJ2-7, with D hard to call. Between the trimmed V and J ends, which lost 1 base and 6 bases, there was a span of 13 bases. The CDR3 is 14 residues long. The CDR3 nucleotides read TGTGCCAGCAGTTTAGGTCTGGGGTCCACCGAGCAGTACTTC. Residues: CASSLGLGSTEQYF.

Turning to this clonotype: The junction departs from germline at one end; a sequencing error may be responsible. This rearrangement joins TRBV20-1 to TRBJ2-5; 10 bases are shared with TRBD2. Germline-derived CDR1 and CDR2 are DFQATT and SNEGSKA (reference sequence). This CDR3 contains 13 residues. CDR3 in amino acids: CSARASGRETQYF. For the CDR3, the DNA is TGCAGCGCTAGAGCTAGCGGGAGAGAGACCCAGTACTTC.

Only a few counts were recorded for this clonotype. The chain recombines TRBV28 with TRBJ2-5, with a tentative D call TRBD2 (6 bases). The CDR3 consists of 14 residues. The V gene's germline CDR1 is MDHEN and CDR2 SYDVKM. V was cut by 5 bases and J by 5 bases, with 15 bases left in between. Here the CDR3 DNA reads TGTGCCAGCAGTCGTAGACTAGTAGTCGAGACCCAGTACTTC. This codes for CASSRRLVVETQYF.

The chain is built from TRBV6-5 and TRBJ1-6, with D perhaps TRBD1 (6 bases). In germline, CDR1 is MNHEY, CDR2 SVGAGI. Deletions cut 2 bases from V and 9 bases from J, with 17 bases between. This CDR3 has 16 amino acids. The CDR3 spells CASSYGMDSSVSPLHF. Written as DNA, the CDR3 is TGTGCCAGCAGTTACGGGATGGACAGCTCTGTTTCACCCCTCCACTTT.

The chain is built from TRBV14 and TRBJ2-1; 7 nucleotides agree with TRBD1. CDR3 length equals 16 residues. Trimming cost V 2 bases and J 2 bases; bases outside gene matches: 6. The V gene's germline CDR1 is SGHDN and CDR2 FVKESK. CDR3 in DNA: TGTGCCAGCAGCCAAAACAGGGGTCGGACCTACAATGAGCAGTTCTTC. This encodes CASSQNRGRTYNEQFF.

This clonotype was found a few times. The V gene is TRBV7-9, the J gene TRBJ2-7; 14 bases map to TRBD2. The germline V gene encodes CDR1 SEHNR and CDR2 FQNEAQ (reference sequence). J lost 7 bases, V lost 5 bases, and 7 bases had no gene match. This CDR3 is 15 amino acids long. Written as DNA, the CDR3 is TGTGCCAGCAGCCCCGGGACTAGCGGGGGTTATGAGCAGTACTTC. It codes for CASSPGTSGGYEQYF.

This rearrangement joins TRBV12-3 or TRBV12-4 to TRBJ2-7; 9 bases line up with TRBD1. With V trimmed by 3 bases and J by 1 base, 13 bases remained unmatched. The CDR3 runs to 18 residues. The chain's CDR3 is CASSLGQGYAGRSYEQYF. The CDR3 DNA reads TGTGCCAGCAGTTTGGGACAGGGCTATGCGGGGCGTTCCTACGAGCAGTACTTC.

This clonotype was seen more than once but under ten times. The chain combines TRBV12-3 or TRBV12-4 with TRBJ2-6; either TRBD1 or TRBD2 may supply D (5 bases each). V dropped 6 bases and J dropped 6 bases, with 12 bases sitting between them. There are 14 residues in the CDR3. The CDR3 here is CASRGRSAANVLTF. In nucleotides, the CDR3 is TGTGCCAGCAGGGGACGTTCGGCGGCCAACGTCCTGACTTTC.

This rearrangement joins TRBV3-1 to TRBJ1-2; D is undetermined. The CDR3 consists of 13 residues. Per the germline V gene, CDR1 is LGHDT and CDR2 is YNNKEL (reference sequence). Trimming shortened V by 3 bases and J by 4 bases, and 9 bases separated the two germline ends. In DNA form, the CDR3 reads TGTGCCAGCAGCCATTGGGATTTCTATGGCTACACCTTC. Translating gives CASSHWDFYGYTF.

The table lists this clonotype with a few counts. The CDR3 here is CASTHRLASTDTQYF. CDR3 bases: TGTGCCAGCACCCATCGCCTAGCGAGCACAGATACGCAGTATTTT. The chain carries TRBV5-4 and TRBJ2-3; weak D call: TRBD2 (6 bases). The CDR3 has 15 amino acids. V dropped 6 bases and J dropped 0 bases, with 14 bases sitting between them. Germline V gives CDR1 SGHNT, CDR2 YYREEE (reference sequence).

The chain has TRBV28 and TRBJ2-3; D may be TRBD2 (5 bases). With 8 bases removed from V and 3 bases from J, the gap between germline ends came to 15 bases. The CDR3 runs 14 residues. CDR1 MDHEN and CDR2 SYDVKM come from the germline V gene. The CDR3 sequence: CASGFTEGTDTQYF. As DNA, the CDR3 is TGTGCCAGCGGATTCACCGAGGGAACAGATACGCAGTATTTT. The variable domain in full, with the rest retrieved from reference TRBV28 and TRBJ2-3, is DVKVTQSSRYLVKRTGEKVFLECVQDMDHENMFWYRQDPGLGLRLIYFSYDVKMKEKGDIPEGYSVSREKKERFSLILESASTNQTSMYLCASGFTEGTDTQYFGPGTRLTVL.

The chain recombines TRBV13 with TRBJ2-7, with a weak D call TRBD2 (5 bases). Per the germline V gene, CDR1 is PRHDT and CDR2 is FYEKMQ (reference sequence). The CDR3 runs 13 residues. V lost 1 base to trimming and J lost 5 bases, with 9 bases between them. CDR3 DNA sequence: TGTGCCAGCAGCTTAGCGGTGCGGGACGAGCAGTACTTC. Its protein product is CASSLAVRDEQYF. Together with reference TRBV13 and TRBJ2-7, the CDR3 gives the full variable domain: AAGVIQSPRHLIKEKRETATLKCYPIPRHDTVYWYQQGPGQDPQFLISFYEKMQSDKGSIPDRFSAQQFSDYHSELNMSSLELGDSALYFCASSLAVRDEQYFGPGTRLTVT.

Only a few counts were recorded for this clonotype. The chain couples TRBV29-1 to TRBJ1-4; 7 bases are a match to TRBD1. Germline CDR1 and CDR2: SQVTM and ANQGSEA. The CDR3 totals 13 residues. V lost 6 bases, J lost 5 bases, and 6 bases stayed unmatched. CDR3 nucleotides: TGCAGCGTCCAGACAGGGAAGAATGAAAAACTGTTTTTT. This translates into CSVQTGKNEKLFF. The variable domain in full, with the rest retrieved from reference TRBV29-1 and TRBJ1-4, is SAVISQKPSRDICQRGTSLTIQCQVDSQVTMMFWYRQQPGQSLTLIATANQGSEATYESGFVIDKFPISRPNLTFSTLTVSNMSPEDSSIYLCSVQTGKNEKLFFGSGTQLSVL.

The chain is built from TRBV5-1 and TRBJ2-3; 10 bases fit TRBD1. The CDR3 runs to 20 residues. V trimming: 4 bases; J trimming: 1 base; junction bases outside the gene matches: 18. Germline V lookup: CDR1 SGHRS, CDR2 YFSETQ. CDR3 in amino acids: CASSKEERDRGLWGTDTQYF. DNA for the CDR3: TGCGCCAGCAGCAAGGAGGAACGGGACAGGGGACTCTGGGGCACAGATACGCAGTATTTT.

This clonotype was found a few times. The CDR3 DNA reads TGTGCCAGCAGTTTATCTTGGAGCAATCAGCCCCAGCATTTT. Residues: CASSLSWSNQPQHF. The rearrangement links TRBV12-3 or TRBV12-4 to TRBJ1-5, with D uncertain. V was pared by 2 bases and J by 1 base, with 6 bases between. The length of the CDR3 is 14 residues.

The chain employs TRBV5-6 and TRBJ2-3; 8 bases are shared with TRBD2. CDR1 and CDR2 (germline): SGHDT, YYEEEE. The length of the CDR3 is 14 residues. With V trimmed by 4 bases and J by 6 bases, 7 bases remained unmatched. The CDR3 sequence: CASSRSGMGDTQYF. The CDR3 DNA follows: TGTGCCAGCAGCCGTAGCGGGATGGGTGATACGCAGTATTTT.

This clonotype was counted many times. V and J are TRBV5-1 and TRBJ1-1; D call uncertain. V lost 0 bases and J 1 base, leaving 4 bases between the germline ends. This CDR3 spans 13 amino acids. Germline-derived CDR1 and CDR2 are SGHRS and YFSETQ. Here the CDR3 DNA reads TGCGCCAGCAGCTTGGCCGGGAACACTGAAGCTTTCTTT. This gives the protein CASSLAGNTEAFF.

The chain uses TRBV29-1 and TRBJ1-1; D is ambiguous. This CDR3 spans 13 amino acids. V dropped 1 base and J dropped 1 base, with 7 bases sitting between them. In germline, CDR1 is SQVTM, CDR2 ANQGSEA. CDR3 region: CSVEVSQNTEAFF. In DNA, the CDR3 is TGCAGCGTTGAAGTGTCGCAGAACACTGAAGCTTTCTTT.

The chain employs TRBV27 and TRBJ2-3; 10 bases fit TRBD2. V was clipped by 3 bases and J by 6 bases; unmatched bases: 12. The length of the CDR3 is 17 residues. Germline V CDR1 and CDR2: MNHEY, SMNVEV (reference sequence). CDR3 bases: TGTGCCAGCAGTTTCGAGACTAGCGGGTATATTCCGGATACGCAGTATTTT. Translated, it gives CASSFETSGYIPDTQYF.

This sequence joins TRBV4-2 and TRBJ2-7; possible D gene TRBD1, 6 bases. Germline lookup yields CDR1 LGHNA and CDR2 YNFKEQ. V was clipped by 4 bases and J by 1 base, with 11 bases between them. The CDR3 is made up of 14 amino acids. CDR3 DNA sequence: TGTGCCAGCAGCCCCGTGAGGGGGTCCTACGAGCAGTACTTC. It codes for CASSPVRGSYEQYF.

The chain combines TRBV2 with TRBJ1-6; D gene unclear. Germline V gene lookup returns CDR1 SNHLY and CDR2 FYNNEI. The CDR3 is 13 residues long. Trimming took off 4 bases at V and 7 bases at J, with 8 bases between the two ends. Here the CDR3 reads CASSARENSPLHF. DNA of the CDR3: TGTGCCAGCAGTGCTCGGGAAAATTCACCCCTCCACTTT.

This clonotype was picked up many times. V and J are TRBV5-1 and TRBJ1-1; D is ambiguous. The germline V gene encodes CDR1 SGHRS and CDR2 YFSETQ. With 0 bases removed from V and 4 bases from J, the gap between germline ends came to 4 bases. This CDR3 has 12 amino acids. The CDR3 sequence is CASSLDSTEAFF. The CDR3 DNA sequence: TGCGCCAGCAGCTTGGACAGCACTGAAGCTTTCTTT.

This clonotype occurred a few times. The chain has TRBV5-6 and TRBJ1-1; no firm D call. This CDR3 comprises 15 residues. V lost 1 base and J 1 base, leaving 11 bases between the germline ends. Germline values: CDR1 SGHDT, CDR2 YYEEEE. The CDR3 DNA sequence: TGTGCCAGCAGCTTGATGGGCGCGGGGAACACTGAAGCTTTCTTT. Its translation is CASSLMGAGNTEAFF.

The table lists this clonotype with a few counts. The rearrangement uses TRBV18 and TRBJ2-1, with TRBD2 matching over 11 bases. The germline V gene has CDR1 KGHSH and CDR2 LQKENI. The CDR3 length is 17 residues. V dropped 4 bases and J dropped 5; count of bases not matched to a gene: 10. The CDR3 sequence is CASSLTPLAGGHNEQFF. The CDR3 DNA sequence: TGTGCCAGCTCACTGACCCCGTTAGCGGGAGGGCACAATGAGCAGTTCTTC.

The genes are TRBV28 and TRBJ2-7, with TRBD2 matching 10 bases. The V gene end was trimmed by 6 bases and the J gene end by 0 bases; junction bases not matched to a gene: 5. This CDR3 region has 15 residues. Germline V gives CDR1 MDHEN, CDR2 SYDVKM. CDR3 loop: CASRGTSVFSYEQYF. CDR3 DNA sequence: TGTGCCAGCAGAGGGACTAGCGTCTTCTCCTACGAGCAGTACTTC.

CDR3 sequence reads: CATSLVRRGDTQYF. Written as DNA, the CDR3 is TGTGCCACCAGCTTAGTACGAAGGGGAGATACGCAGTATTTT. The chain employs TRBV15 and TRBJ2-3; TRBD1 might be the D (5 bases). The V and J ends lost 5 bases and 5 bases respectively, with 14 bases between them. The CDR3 is 14 residues long. Germline loops: CDR1 LNHNV, CDR2 YYDKDF (reference sequence).